What follows is one TCR beta chain and its context. The data were obtained in a study of human thymus T cells. Only in-frame clones appear in the TCRdb table, and some are missing; sequencing was by immunoSEQ multiplex PCR. The data contain more than 50,000 clones, nearly 95% of them singletons. There are 19 residues in the CDR3. V was pared by 0 bases and J by 1 base, with 16 bases between. In germline, CDR1 is SGHDN, CDR2 FVKESK. The sequencing sample was made of blood. This TCR was recovered from a boy in the first two years of life with a congenital heart defect but otherwise immunologically healthy. V gene TRBV14 combines with J gene TRBJ2-6; possibly TRBD2 for D (5 bases). This CDR3 is CASSQDYGERRSGANVLTF. CDR3 DNA sequence: TGTGCCAGCAGCCAAGATTATGGGGAGAGGCGATCTGGGGCCAACGTCCTGACTTTC.